The rows below give T cell receptor beta chains drawn from one sample of a study of T cells after yellow fever vaccination. TCRdb called the 5' RACE reads again in MiXCR, with one record for every CDR3 protein. The table has some 130,000 distinct CDR3 sequences, roughly 6.7% seen once. The sequencing here drew on CD4+ T cells sorted from PBMCs, taken 10 days after the yellow fever booster vaccination. The receptors come from a young man who received the YFV17D yellow fever vaccine. CDR3s include the opening cysteine and the closing phenylalanine or tryptophan. Each record gives: CDR3 length, D gene, J gene, clone size, V gene, CDR3 DNA, CDR3 protein. A D gene is named only where the DNA matches it firmly. Only part of the rows carry a size: once, few, many, or a class if the clone is expanded.

cdr3_length: 14
d_call: .
j_call: TRBJ1-2
clone_size: many
v_call: TRBV11-2
cdr3_nt: TGTGCCAGCAGTAACAGCTACATTAACTATGGCTACACCTTC
cdr3_aa: CASSNSYINYGYTF

cdr3_length: 15
d_call: TRBD2
j_call: TRBJ2-7
clone_size: many
v_call: TRBV29-1
cdr3_nt: TGCAGCGTTTCCCCTAGACTAGCGGGAGAAAAAGAGCAGTACTTC
cdr3_aa: CSVSPRLAGEKEQYF

cdr3_length: 15
d_call: .
j_call: TRBJ2-3
clone_size: many
v_call: TRBV6-2/TRBV6-3
cdr3_nt: TGTGCCAGCAGTTACCGACGGCTCGGTGGGGATACGCAGTATTTT
cdr3_aa: CASSYRRLGGDTQYF

cdr3_length: 16
d_call: .
j_call: TRBJ2-2
clone_size: many
v_call: TRBV7-3
cdr3_nt: TGTGCCAGCAGCTTAACGCTGGCGACTATGCCCGGGGAGCTGTTTTTT
cdr3_aa: CASSLTLATMPGELFF

cdr3_length: 16
d_call: TRBD2
j_call: TRBJ2-5
clone_size: many
v_call: TRBV28
cdr3_nt: TGTGCCAGCAGTTTATCCCTAGCGGGAGATCGGGAGACCCAGTACTTC
cdr3_aa: CASSLSLAGDRETQYF

cdr3_length: 15
d_call: .
j_call: TRBJ2-7
clone_size: many
v_call: TRBV6-5
cdr3_nt: TGTGCCAGCACTTCAGGCGAAGGTAGCTCCTACGAGCAGTACTTC
cdr3_aa: CASTSGEGSSYEQYF

cdr3_length: 14
d_call: TRBD2
j_call: TRBJ2-7
clone_size: many
v_call: TRBV12-5
cdr3_nt: TGTGCTAGTGGTTTACAACTAGCGGGAGTCGAGCAGTACTTC
cdr3_aa: CASGLQLAGVEQYF

cdr3_length: 15
d_call: .
j_call: TRBJ2-7
clone_size: many
v_call: TRBV7-2
cdr3_nt: TGTGCCAGCAGCAAGCGTCGGACAGAGAACTACGAGCAGTACTTC
cdr3_aa: CASSKRRTENYEQYF

cdr3_length: 13
d_call: .
j_call: TRBJ2-1
clone_size: many
v_call: TRBV7-3
cdr3_nt: TGTGCCAGCAGCCGAGGGACGAACAATGAGCAGTTCTTC
cdr3_aa: CASSRGTNNEQFF

cdr3_length: 15
d_call: TRBD1
j_call: TRBJ2-2
clone_size: many
v_call: TRBV5-1
cdr3_nt: TGCGCCAGCAGCATCCAGGGGGCAGTCACCGGGGAGCTGTTTTTT
cdr3_aa: CASSIQGAVTGELFF

cdr3_length: 16
d_call: TRBD2
j_call: TRBJ2-1
clone_size: many
v_call: TRBV10-2
cdr3_nt: TGCGCCAGCAGTGGGGGACTAGCGGGAGGGTTGAATGAGCAGTTCTTC
cdr3_aa: CASSGGLAGGLNEQFF

cdr3_length: 14
d_call: .
j_call: TRBJ2-5
clone_size: many
v_call: TRBV11-2
cdr3_nt: TGTGCCAGCAGCAAAAGAAGGAATCAAGAGACCCAGTACTTC
cdr3_aa: CASSKRRNQETQYF

cdr3_length: 16
d_call: .
j_call: TRBJ1-5
clone_size: few
v_call: TRBV28
cdr3_nt: TGTGCCAGCAGAAGGGACCTAAGGGTTTCCCTCCAGCCCCAGCATTTT
cdr3_aa: CASRRDLRVSLQPQHF

cdr3_length: 14
d_call: .
j_call: TRBJ1-6
clone_size: many
v_call: TRBV3-1
cdr3_nt: TGTGCCAGCAGCCAAGTTTCATCTCAATCACCCCTCCACTTT
cdr3_aa: CASSQVSSQSPLHF

cdr3_length: 15
d_call: .
j_call: TRBJ2-3
clone_size: .
v_call: TRBV5-6
cdr3_nt: TGTGCCAGCAGCTTGGGCTTCTCTAGCACAGATACGCAGTATTTT
cdr3_aa: CASSLGFSSTDTQYF

cdr3_length: 14
d_call: .
j_call: TRBJ2-1
clone_size: many
v_call: TRBV20-1
cdr3_nt: TGCAGTGCTAGAGCGGGGGTGCGTGTAACTGAGCAGTTCTTC
cdr3_aa: CSARAGVRVTEQFF

cdr3_length: 15
d_call: .
j_call: TRBJ2-5
clone_size: many
v_call: TRBV10-2
cdr3_nt: TGCGCCAGCACCAGAGGGACAGCTGGGGGGGAGACCCAGTACTTC
cdr3_aa: CASTRGTAGGETQYF

cdr3_length: 11
d_call: .
j_call: TRBJ2-5
clone_size: many
v_call: TRBV4-2
cdr3_nt: TGTGCCAGCAGCCTAGGTGGGACCCAGTACTTC
cdr3_aa: CASSLGGTQYF

cdr3_length: 13
d_call: .
j_call: TRBJ1-1
clone_size: many
v_call: TRBV7-2
cdr3_nt: TGTGCCAGCAGCAATCACCTGAACACTGAAGCTTTCTTT
cdr3_aa: CASSNHLNTEAFF

cdr3_length: 13
d_call: .
j_call: TRBJ2-7
clone_size: many
v_call: TRBV12-3/TRBV12-4
cdr3_nt: TGTGCCAGCAGTCTACGACCTAGTTACGAGCAGTACTTC
cdr3_aa: CASSLRPSYEQYF

cdr3_length: 12
d_call: .
j_call: TRBJ2-1
clone_size: many
v_call: TRBV5-1
cdr3_nt: TGCGCCAGCAGCTCACAGAGAAATGAGCAGTTCTTC
cdr3_aa: CASSSQRNEQFF

cdr3_length: 16
d_call: TRBD1
j_call: TRBJ2-7
clone_size: many
v_call: TRBV23-1
cdr3_nt: TGCGCCAGCAGTCAATCACGAGGGGACAGTAACTACGAGCAGTACTTC
cdr3_aa: CASSQSRGDSNYEQYF

cdr3_length: 13
d_call: .
j_call: TRBJ1-2
clone_size: many
v_call: TRBV20-1
cdr3_nt: TGCAGTGCTACCCCTTTCCGGTCCGGTGGCTACACCTTC
cdr3_aa: CSATPFRSGGYTF

cdr3_length: 13
d_call: .
j_call: TRBJ1-1
clone_size: .
v_call: TRBV18
cdr3_nt: TGTGCCAGCTCACAGCTTGGGGACACTGAAGCTTTCTTT
cdr3_aa: CASSQLGDTEAFF

cdr3_length: 13
d_call: TRBD2
j_call: TRBJ2-7
clone_size: many
v_call: TRBV20-1
cdr3_nt: TGCAGTGCTAGAGATCCCCTAGCGGACTCCCGGTACTTC
cdr3_aa: CSARDPLADSRYF

cdr3_length: 15
d_call: .
j_call: TRBJ1-1
clone_size: .
v_call: TRBV5-1
cdr3_nt: TGCGCCAGCAGCTTTTCGGGGATTGGGGGCACTGAAGCTTTCTTT
cdr3_aa: CASSFSGIGGTEAFF

cdr3_length: 15
d_call: .
j_call: TRBJ1-1
clone_size: many
v_call: TRBV7-9
cdr3_nt: TGTGCCAGCAGCCAGCCCACTCAGGGGAACACTGAAGCTTTCTTT
cdr3_aa: CASSQPTQGNTEAFF

cdr3_length: 15
d_call: TRBD1
j_call: TRBJ2-2
clone_size: .
v_call: TRBV7-9
cdr3_nt: TGTGCCAGCAGCTTAGGGGACAGGGAGAACGGGGAGCTGTTTTTT
cdr3_aa: CASSLGDRENGELFF

cdr3_length: 13
d_call: .
j_call: TRBJ2-3
clone_size: many
v_call: TRBV12-3/TRBV12-4
cdr3_nt: TGTGCCATCACGCCCCCTAGCACAGATACGCAGTATTTT
cdr3_aa: CAITPPSTDTQYF

cdr3_length: 16
d_call: .
j_call: TRBJ2-7
clone_size: .
v_call: TRBV7-2
cdr3_nt: TGTGCCAGCAGCTTAGTGGTGGGGACGGGAGACTACGAGCAGTACTTC
cdr3_aa: CASSLVVGTGDYEQYF

cdr3_length: 16
d_call: TRBD2
j_call: TRBJ2-1
clone_size: many
v_call: TRBV6-1
cdr3_nt: TGTGCCAGCAGCGGTGGACTAGCGGGAGGTTGGAATGAGCAGTTCTTC
cdr3_aa: CASSGGLAGGWNEQFF

cdr3_length: 13
d_call: .
j_call: TRBJ1-5
clone_size: many
v_call: TRBV5-1
cdr3_nt: TGCGCCAGCAGCTTGGAGGTCAATCAGCCCCAGCATTTT
cdr3_aa: CASSLEVNQPQHF

cdr3_length: 16
d_call: TRBD2
j_call: TRBJ2-3
clone_size: few
v_call: TRBV3-1
cdr3_nt: TGTGCCAGCAGCCCCGGGACTAGCGGGACCGCAGATACGCAGTATTTT
cdr3_aa: CASSPGTSGTADTQYF